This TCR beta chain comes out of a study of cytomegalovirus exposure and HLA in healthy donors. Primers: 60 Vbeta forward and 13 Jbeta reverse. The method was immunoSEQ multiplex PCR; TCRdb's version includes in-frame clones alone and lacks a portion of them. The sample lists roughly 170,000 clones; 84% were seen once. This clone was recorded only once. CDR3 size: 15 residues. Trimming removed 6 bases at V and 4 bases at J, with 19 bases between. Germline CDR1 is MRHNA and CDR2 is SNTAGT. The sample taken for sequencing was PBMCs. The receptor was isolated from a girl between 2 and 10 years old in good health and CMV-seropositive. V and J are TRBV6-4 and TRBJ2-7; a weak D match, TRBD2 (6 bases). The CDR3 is CASSGGERRPYEQYF. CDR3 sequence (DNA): TGTGCCAGCAGCGGAGGGGAGAGACGGCCGTACGAGCAGTACTTC.